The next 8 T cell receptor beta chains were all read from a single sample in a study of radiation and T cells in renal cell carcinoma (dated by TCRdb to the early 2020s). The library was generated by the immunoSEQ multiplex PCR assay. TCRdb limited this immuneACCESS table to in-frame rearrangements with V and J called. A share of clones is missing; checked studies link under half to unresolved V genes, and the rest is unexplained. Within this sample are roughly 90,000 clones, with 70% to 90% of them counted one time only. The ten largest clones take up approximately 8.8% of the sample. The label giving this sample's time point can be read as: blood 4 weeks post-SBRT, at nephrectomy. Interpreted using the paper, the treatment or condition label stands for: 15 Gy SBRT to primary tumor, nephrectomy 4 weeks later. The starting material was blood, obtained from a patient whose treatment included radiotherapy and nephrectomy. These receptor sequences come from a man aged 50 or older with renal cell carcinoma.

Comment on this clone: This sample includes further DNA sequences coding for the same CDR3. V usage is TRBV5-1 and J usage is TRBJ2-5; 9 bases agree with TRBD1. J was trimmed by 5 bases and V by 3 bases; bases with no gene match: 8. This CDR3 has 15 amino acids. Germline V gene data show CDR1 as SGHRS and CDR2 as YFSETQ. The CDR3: CASSSGTGGEETQYF. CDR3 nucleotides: TGCGCCAGCAGCTCCGGAACAGGGGGCGAGGAGACCCAGTACTTC.

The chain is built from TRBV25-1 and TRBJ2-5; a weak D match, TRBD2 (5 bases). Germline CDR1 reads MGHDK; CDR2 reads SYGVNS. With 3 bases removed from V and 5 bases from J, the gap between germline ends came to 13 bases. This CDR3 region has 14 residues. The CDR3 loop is CASSETGIGETQYF. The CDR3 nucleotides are TGTGCCAGCAGTGAGACGGGGATCGGGGAGACCCAGTACTTC.

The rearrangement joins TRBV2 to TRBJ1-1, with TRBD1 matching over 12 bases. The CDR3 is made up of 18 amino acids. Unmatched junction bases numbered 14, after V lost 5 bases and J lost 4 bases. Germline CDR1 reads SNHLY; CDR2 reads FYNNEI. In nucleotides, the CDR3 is TGTGCCAGCAGTACCCCTCCCGGGACAGGGGGCGCCGGCACTGAAGCTTTCTTT. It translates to CASSTPPGTGGAGTEAFF. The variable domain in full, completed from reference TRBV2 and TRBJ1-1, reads EPEVTQTPSHQVTQMGQEVILRCVPISNHLYFYWYRQILGQKVEFLVSFYNNEISEKSEIFDDQFSVERPDGSNFTLKIRSTKLEDSAMYFCASSTPPGTGGAGTEAFFGQGTRLTVV.

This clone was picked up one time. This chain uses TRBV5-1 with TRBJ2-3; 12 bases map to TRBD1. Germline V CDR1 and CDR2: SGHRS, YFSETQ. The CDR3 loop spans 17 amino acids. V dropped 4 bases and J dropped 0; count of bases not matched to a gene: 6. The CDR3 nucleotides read TGCGCCAGCAGCATCGGGACAGGGGGCCATAGCACAGATACGCAGTATTTT. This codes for CASSIGTGGHSTDTQYF.

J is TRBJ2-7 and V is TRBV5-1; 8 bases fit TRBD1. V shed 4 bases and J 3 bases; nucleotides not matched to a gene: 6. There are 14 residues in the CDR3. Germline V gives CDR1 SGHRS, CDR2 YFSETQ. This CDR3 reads CASSLGQGNYEQYF. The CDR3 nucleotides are TGCGCCAGCAGCCTCGGACAGGGAAACTACGAGCAGTACTTC.

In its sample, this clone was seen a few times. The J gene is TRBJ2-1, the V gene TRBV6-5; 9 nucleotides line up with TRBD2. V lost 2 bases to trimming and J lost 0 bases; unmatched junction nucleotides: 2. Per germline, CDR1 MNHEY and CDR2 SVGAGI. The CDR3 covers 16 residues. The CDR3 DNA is TGTGCCAGCAGTTACATAGCGGGGGTCTCCTACAATGAGCAGTTCTTC. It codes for CASSYIAGVSYNEQFF.

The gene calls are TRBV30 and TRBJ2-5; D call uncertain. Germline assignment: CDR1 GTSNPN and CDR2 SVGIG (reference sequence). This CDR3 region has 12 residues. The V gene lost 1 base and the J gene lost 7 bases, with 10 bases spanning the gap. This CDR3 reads CAWSATRGTQYF. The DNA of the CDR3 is TGTGCCTGGAGTGCGACCAGAGGGACCCAGTACTTC.

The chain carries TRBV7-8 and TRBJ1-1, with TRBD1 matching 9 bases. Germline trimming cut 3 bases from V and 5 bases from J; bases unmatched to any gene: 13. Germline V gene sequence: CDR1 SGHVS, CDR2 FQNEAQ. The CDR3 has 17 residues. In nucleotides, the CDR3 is TGTGCCAGCAGCTTCCAATATCGCCAAGGACAGGGGACTGAAGCTTTCTTT. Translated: CASSFQYRQGQGTEAFF.